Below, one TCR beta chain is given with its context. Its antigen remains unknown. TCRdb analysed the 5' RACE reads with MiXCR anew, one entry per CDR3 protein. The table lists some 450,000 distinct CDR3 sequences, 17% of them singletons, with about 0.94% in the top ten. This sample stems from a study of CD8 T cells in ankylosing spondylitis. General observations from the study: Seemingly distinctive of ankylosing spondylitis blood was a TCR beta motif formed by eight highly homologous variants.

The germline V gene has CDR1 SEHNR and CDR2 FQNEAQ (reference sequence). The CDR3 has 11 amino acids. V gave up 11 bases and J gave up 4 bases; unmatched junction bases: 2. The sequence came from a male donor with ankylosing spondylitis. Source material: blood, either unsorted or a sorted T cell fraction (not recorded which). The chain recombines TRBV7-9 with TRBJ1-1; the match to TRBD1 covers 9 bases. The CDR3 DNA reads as TGTGCCGGACAGGGGAGCACTGAAGCTTTCTTT. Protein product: CAGQGSTEAFF.